This TCR beta chain comes out of a study of cytomegalovirus exposure and HLA in healthy donors. Study-level background: The approximately 110 validation repertoires used a platform that matched the one used for the roughly 650 first-cohort repertoires, as a later analysis reported. The study, taken as a whole, reports: The tendency of first-cohort TCR clusters to co-occur in the 120 or so validation repertoires was identified by a subsequent analysis.

The method was immunoSEQ multiplex PCR; TCRdb's version includes in-frame clones alone and lacks a portion of them. The table has 150,000 to 200,000 clones, around 84% seen once. On this clone itself: Its specificity is not known.

Trimming took 3 bases from V and 8 from J, leaving 19 bases between them. CDR1 is SEHNR and CDR2 is FQNEAQ in the germline V gene (reference sequence). This CDR3 is built from 15 residues. Specimen: PBMCs. This receptor was taken from a man between 18 and 35 years old in good health and CMV-seropositive. V usage is TRBV7-9 and J usage is TRBJ1-2; possibly TRBD1 for D (6 bases). This CDR3 reads CASSFMTGEAGGYTF. CDR3 DNA: TGTGCCAGCAGCTTTATGACAGGCGAGGCAGGAGGCTACACCTTC.